This T cell receptor (beta chain) stems from a study of T and B cells in COVID-19 patients. On the study more broadly: Median age was approximately 35 years in the recovered cohort and 67 years in the active-infection cohort.

By its share, this clonotype is medium-sized. The antigen is unknown. Each TRB amplification used roughly 220-550 ng of genomic DNA from blood. TRB rearrangements were amplified by multiplex PCR with BIOMED2 TRB-A/B primers. TCRdb ran MiXCR on the multiplex PCR reads and lists one entry per CDR3 protein. The sample yields several thousand distinct CDR3 sequences, approximately 22% seen once. Overall study findings and caveats: Patients with COVID-19 reportedly showed strongly skewed T cell receptor beta variable and joining gene usage.

The receptor was isolated from a human donor who had recovered from COVID-19. The source material was blood.

For the CDR3, the DNA is TGTGCCAGCAGTGAGGGACCGATAGAGCAGTTCTTC. Encoded protein: CASSEGPIEQFF. The chain links TRBV6-6 to TRBJ2-1; D possibly uses TRBD1 or TRBD2 (5 bases each). The germline V gene has CDR1 MNHNY and CDR2 SVGAGI (reference sequence). The V end was cut by 5 bases, the J end by 10 bases, with 12 bases between. This CDR3 contains 12 residues.